The 2 T cell receptor beta chains below come from one sample, sequenced in a study of naive and memory T cell subsets (dated 2017 in TCRdb). Beyond this particular receptor, the publication reports: Naive repertoires, especially CD8, contained a few larger clonotypes, possibly memory cells re-expressing CD45RA.

No antigens are known for them. The library came from UMI-ligation and nested PCR. Sequencer: Illumina MiSeq. An equimolar mix of two oligonucleotides covering both TRBC1 and TRBC2 was used as the beta constant-region primer. Four rounds of PCR, combining the SP2 primer with nested alpha and beta constant-region primers, were used to amplify the ligated cDNA. TCRdb handled the public reads itself, with Q25 trimming in fastp and clone calling in MiXCR, and kept productive beta chains. Identical CDR3 proteins give one entry, which carries the most common genes and DNA. The sample profile shows about 140,000 distinct CDR3 sequences; approximately 21% of them were found once. In total, the top ten clones hold 0.6% to 0.7% of the sample. Sample: naive CD8+ T cells from blood. This specimen's cell subset or site label, interpreted: naive T cells, CD45RA high CD27+. The receptors derive from a human donor in good health.

CDR3 in DNA: TGCGCCAGCAGCTTCGGGACAGCGGGACCCGAGCAGTACTTC. The encoded protein is CASSFGTAGPEQYF. This rearrangement joins TRBV5-1 to TRBJ2-7; D may match TRBD1 or TRBD2 (7 bases each). Trimming removed 2 bases from V and 6 bases from J, with 15 bases in between. The CDR3 length is 14 residues. Germline V gives CDR1 SGHRS, CDR2 YFSETQ.

V gene TRBV6-2 or TRBV6-3 combines with J gene TRBJ2-7, with a tentative D call TRBD2 (6 bases). Germline-derived CDR1 and CDR2 are MNHEY and SVGEGT. The CDR3 consists of 13 residues. V was clipped by 4 bases and J by 3 bases, with 10 bases between them. CDR3 residues: CASSFTSYYEQYF. The CDR3 DNA follows: TGTGCCAGCAGTTTTACTAGCTACTACGAGCAGTACTTC.